These 29 T cell receptor beta chains were all obtained from the same sample, sequenced in a study of blood T cell repertoires in COVID-19. Method: immunoSEQ multiplex PCR; TCRdb's copy keeps in-frame clones and lacks some. The data hold roughly 180,000 clones, with 65% to 85% observed a single time. The sequenced sample consisted of peripheral blood. These receptors all come from a man aged 55 to 69 with active or convalescent COVID-19.

The rearrangement uses TRBV6-2 or TRBV6-3 and TRBJ2-1; no reliable D call. The CDR3 consists of 14 residues. Trimming removed 4 bases at V and 10 bases at J, with 17 bases between. CDR1 and CDR2 (germline): MNHEY, SVGEGT. For the CDR3, the DNA is TGTGCCAGCAGTTCCCCCCTCCTTAGACTGGAGCAGTTCTTC. Translation gives CASSSPLLRLEQFF.

V usage is TRBV7-3 and J usage is TRBJ2-1; a weak D match, TRBD2 (5 bases). This CDR3 contains 14 residues. Germline-derived CDR1 and CDR2 are SGHTA and FQGTGA. V was pared by 5 bases and J by 8 bases, with 16 bases between. This CDR3 reads CASSAALGSHEQFF. The DNA for the CDR3 is TGTGCCAGCAGCGCGGCCTTGGGGAGCCATGAGCAGTTCTTC. Based on the CDR3 plus reference TRBV7-3 and TRBJ2-1, the full variable domain is GAGVSQTPSNKVTEKGKYVELRCDPISGHTALYWYRQSLGQGPEFLIYFQGTGAADDSGLPNDRFFAVRPEGSVSTLKIQRTERGDSAVYLCASSAALGSHEQFFGPGTRLTVL.

The chain carries TRBV11-2 and TRBJ2-3; 7 bases match TRBD1. Per the germline V gene, CDR1 is SGHAT and CDR2 is FQNNGV. V lost 6 bases and J lost 1; bases outside the gene matches: 4. This CDR3 has 14 amino acids. CDR3 DNA: TGTGCCAGCAGTGCAGGGGGAGGCACAGATACGCAGTATTTT. Its protein product is CASSAGGGTDTQYF.

The chain's CDR3 is CASSHTRQDEQYF. For the CDR3, the DNA is TGCGCCAGCAGCCATACCAGACAGGACGAGCAGTACTTC. The V gene is TRBV4-1, the J gene TRBJ2-7; the D gene is possibly TRBD1 (6 bases). Germline V gene data show CDR1 as MGHRA and CDR2 as YSYEKL. Trimming pared 3 bases from V and 5 bases from J, leaving 11 bases between. CDR3 length: 13 amino acids.

V usage is TRBV7-2 and J usage is TRBJ2-6; D unclear. Germline-derived CDR1 and CDR2 are SGHTA and FQGNSA. Trimming removed 5 bases from V and 8 bases from J, with 7 bases in between. CDR3 length equals 12 residues. CDR3 loop: CASSPYTNVLTF. The CDR3 bases are TGTGCCAGCAGCCCTTATACCAACGTCCTGACTTTC.

V usage is TRBV4-1 and J usage is TRBJ2-3; possible D gene TRBD2, 6 bases. This CDR3 has 15 residues. With 0 bases removed from V and 11 bases from J, the gap between germline ends came to 18 bases. Germline-derived CDR1 and CDR2 are MGHRA and YSYEKL. CDR3 in DNA: TGCGCCAGCAGCCAAGACGGGAGTTATCGCAGGGTGCAGTATTTT. Its protein is CASSQDGSYRRVQYF.

The count of this clone is one. The J gene is TRBJ2-3, the V gene TRBV5-1; D is perhaps TRBD1 (6 bases). Trimming shortened V by 2 bases and J by 0 bases, and 10 bases separated the two germline ends. The germline V gene has CDR1 SGHRS and CDR2 YFSETQ. CDR3 size: 15 residues. Here the CDR3 reads CASSLQGGSTDTQYF. CDR3 DNA: TGCGCCAGCAGCTTACAGGGTGGGAGCACAGATACGCAGTATTTT.

The table lists this clone with a few counts. This chain links TRBV7-9 with TRBJ2-1; the match to TRBD2 covers 12 bases. J gave up 7 bases and V 2 bases, and 12 bases lay outside the gene matches. Germline CDR1 SEHNR, CDR2 FQNEAQ (reference sequence). This CDR3 has 18 residues. Here the CDR3 reads CASSLPHRLAGVVNEQFF. CDR3 nucleotide sequence: TGTGCCAGCAGCTTACCCCATCGACTAGCGGGAGTGGTGAATGAGCAGTTCTTC.

The chain couples TRBV27 to TRBJ2-2; TRBD2 aligns across 7 bases. The length of the CDR3 is 15 residues. V was clipped by 4 bases and J by 5 bases; unmatched bases: 7. The germline V gene has CDR1 MNHEY and CDR2 SMNVEV (reference sequence). The CDR3 sequence is CASSSRRELTGELFF. CDR3 DNA: TGTGCCAGCAGTTCGAGGCGGGAGTTGACCGGGGAGCTGTTTTTT.

The gene calls are TRBV4-3 and TRBJ2-6; the D is unclear. Germline-derived CDR1 and CDR2 are LGHNA and YSLEER. Trimming left V 2 bases short and J 4 bases short, with 6 bases between. The CDR3 runs to 14 residues. The CDR3 here is CASSQKRGANVLTF. In nucleotides, the CDR3 is TGCGCCAGCAGCCAAAAGAGGGGGGCCAACGTCCTGACTTTC.

V gene TRBV10-3 combines with J gene TRBJ2-2; D is possibly TRBD2 (6 bases). Germline V gives CDR1 ENHRY, CDR2 SYGVKD. Trimming removed 2 bases from V and 2 bases from J, with 12 bases in between. The length of the CDR3 is 16 residues. The CDR3 region is CAISERGTPNTGELFF. The CDR3 DNA reads as TGTGCCATCAGTGAGCGCGGGACTCCTAACACCGGGGAGCTGTTTTTT.

The V gene is TRBV28, the J gene TRBJ1-4; TRBD1 agrees at 7 bases. With 7 bases clipped from V and 8 bases from J, the junction kept 4 bases outside the gene matches. The CDR3 is 12 residues long. CDR1 and CDR2 (germline): MDHEN, SYDVKM. CDR3 sequence (DNA): TGTGCCAGCAAGAGGGGGCTGGAAAAACTGTTTTTT. Translated: CASKRGLEKLFF.

CDR3 loop: CASSSSGAAYYGYTF. CDR3 nucleotide sequence: TGTGCCAGTAGTTCCAGTGGGGCGGCCTACTATGGCTACACCTTC. J is TRBJ1-2 and V is TRBV19, with D possibly matching TRBD1 (5 bases). The CDR3 covers 15 residues. The germline CDR1 and CDR2 sequences are LNHDA and SQIVND (reference sequence). V dropped 5 bases and J dropped 3 bases, with 16 bases sitting between them.

The rearrangement joins TRBV27 to TRBJ2-7; weak D call: TRBD2 (5 bases). Trimming removed 5 bases at V and 4 bases at J, with 15 bases between. This CDR3 has 14 residues. Germline V gene sequence: CDR1 MNHEY, CDR2 SMNVEV (reference sequence). The CDR3, as DNA: TGTGCCAGCAGTCCCTTTGCGGGTTCTTACGAGCAGTACTTC. It translates to CASSPFAGSYEQYF.

The genes are TRBV5-1 and TRBJ2-7, with a possible D match to TRBD1 (6 bases). V was clipped by 4 bases and J by 3 bases, with 11 bases between them. Germline-derived CDR1 and CDR2 are SGHRS and YFSETQ. The CDR3 is 13 amino acids. CDR3 in amino acids: CASSGGQLYEQYF. The CDR3 DNA reads as TGCGCCAGCAGCGGCGGACAGCTCTACGAGCAGTACTTC.

This clone was found a few times. CDR3 sequence reads: CASSPQGADTQYF. The CDR3 DNA reads as TGTGCCAGCAGCCCACAGGGGGCAGATACGCAGTATTTT. The chain employs TRBV14 and TRBJ2-3, with 8 positions matching TRBD1. The trim removed 4 bases at V and 4 bases at J, leaving 1 base unmatched. The germline CDR1 and CDR2 sequences are SGHDN and FVKESK. There are 13 residues in the CDR3.

This chain connects TRBV19 to TRBJ1-1; no clear D. V lost 3 bases and J lost 1, with 12 bases in between. CDR1 is LNHDA, CDR2 SQIVND, per germline (reference sequence). This CDR3 is built from 15 residues. The CDR3 DNA reads as TGTGCCAGTAGTATCGGACTCATGGAGAACACTGAAGCTTTCTTT. As protein: CASSIGLMENTEAFF.

Only a few counts were recorded for this clone. This chain uses TRBV18 with TRBJ1-4; weak D call: TRBD1 (5 bases). The CDR3 has 13 amino acids. The V end was cut by 1 base, the J end by 12 bases, with 12 bases between. The V gene's germline CDR1 is KGHSH and CDR2 LQKENI. As DNA, the CDR3 is TGTGCCAGCTCACCACTTCTCCCGGGGGAACTGTTTTTT. It yields the protein CASSPLLPGELFF.

CDR3 DNA sequence: TGTGCCAGCAGTCTCCTGGCGGGGGCTGGGCAGCCCCAGCATTTT. This gives the protein CASSLLAGAGQPQHF. V is TRBV5-5 and J is TRBJ1-5, with D perhaps matching TRBD1 (6 bases). CDR1 and CDR2 (germline): SGHKS, YYEKEE (reference sequence). The CDR3 spans 15 residues. V dropped 5 bases and J dropped 7 bases, with 19 bases sitting between them.

This clone has only one observation. The chain combines TRBV5-4 with TRBJ2-3, with 7 bases lining up with TRBD1. The junction had 10 bases not matched to a gene; V was cut back by 3 bases and J by 15 bases. This CDR3 region has 12 residues. Germline CDR1 SGHNT, CDR2 YYREEE (reference sequence). The DNA of the CDR3 is TGTGCCAGCAGCTGGCCTACAGGGGAAACATATTTT. It encodes CASSWPTGETYF.

J is TRBJ2-7 and V is TRBV6-5; D perhaps matches TRBD1 (5 bases). Germline loops: CDR1 MNHEY, CDR2 SVGAGI. The V end lost 7 bases, the J end lost 7 bases, and 20 bases lay between the germline ends. CDR3 length: 14 amino acids. The CDR3 DNA reads as TGTGCCAGCATCAAGGGGCCAGTAGCCGGGGAGCAGTACTTC. This codes for CASIKGPVAGEQYF.

Only one count was recorded for this clone. This chain links TRBV5-4 with TRBJ1-6; maybe TRBD1 (5 bases). Deletions cut 1 base from V and 8 bases from J, with 10 bases between. From germline, CDR1 is SGHNT and CDR2 YYREEE (reference sequence). The CDR3 extends over 14 amino acids. CDR3 DNA sequence: TGTGCCAGCAGCTTGAACAGGAGGGATTCACCCCTCCACTTT. It is translated as CASSLNRRDSPLHF.

The genes are TRBV9 and TRBJ1-5; D call uncertain. The ends were cut back, 0 bases at V and 3 bases at J, with 19 bases in the middle. This CDR3 has 18 residues. CDR1 and CDR2 from the germline V gene are SGDLS and YYNGEE. This chain's CDR3 is CASSVASGRGPYNQPQHF. The CDR3 DNA sequence: TGTGCCAGCAGCGTAGCTTCGGGTCGGGGTCCCTACAATCAGCCCCAGCATTTT. The complete variable domain, with remaining parts taken from reference TRBV9 and TRBJ1-5, reads DSGVTQTPKHLITATGQRVTLRCSPRSGDLSVYWYQQSLDQGLQFLIQYYNGEERAKGNILERFSAQQFPDLHSELNLSSLELGDSALYFCASSVASGRGPYNQPQHFGDGTRLSIL.

The chain uses TRBV7-9 and TRBJ2-1; 7 positions match TRBD2. The germline gives CDR1 SEHNR, CDR2 FQNEAQ (reference sequence). J gave up 9 bases and V 5 bases, and 13 bases lay outside the gene matches. This CDR3 comprises 15 residues. The CDR3 region has the DNA TGTGCCAGCAGCCTTCGGACTAGTCCCGTTGGTGAGCAGTTCTTC. Residues: CASSLRTSPVGEQFF.

V is TRBV6-5 and J is TRBJ1-5; 7 bases are a match to TRBD1. CDR1 and CDR2 from the germline V gene are MNHEY and SVGAGI. Losses at the gene ends were 7 bases for V and 7 bases for J; bases not matched to a gene: 10. The CDR3 is 14 amino acids. The CDR3 bases are TGTGCCAGCACTGTGGACAGGATCTGGCAGCCCCAGCATTTT. Its translation: CASTVDRIWQPQHF.

The chain joins TRBV28 to TRBJ2-2; 8 nucleotides line up with TRBD2. This CDR3 contains 14 residues. J lost 2 bases, V lost 6 bases, and 2 bases had no gene match. Germline V lookup: CDR1 MDHEN, CDR2 SYDVKM. The CDR3 loop is CASRLAVNTGELFF. Here the CDR3 DNA reads TGTGCCAGCAGACTAGCGGTAAACACCGGGGAGCTGTTTTTT.

This clone was seen just once. The V gene is TRBV5-1, the J gene TRBJ2-7; TRBD1 agrees at 8 bases. The CDR3 consists of 16 residues. Germline V gives CDR1 SGHRS, CDR2 YFSETQ. V lost 3 bases, J lost 2 bases, and 10 bases stayed unmatched. CDR3 in amino acids: CASSSAGGGAPYEQYF. CDR3 bases: TGCGCCAGCAGCTCCGCAGGGGGCGGGGCCCCCTACGAGCAGTACTTC.

The chain has TRBV5-5 and TRBJ2-2, with D maybe TRBD2 (6 bases). The germline V gene has CDR1 SGHKS and CDR2 YYEKEE (reference sequence). The CDR3 covers 16 residues. Trimming pared 0 bases from V and 1 base from J, leaving 10 bases between. CDR3 loop: CASSLAAGMNTGELFF. CDR3 sequence (DNA): TGTGCCAGCAGCTTGGCTGCGGGGATGAACACCGGGGAGCTGTTTTTT. Based on the CDR3 plus reference TRBV5-5 and TRBJ2-2, the full variable domain is DAGVTQSPTHLIKTRGQQVTLRCSPISGHKSVSWYQQVLGQGPQFIFQYYEKEERGRGNFPDRFSARQFPNYSSELNVNALLLGDSALYLCASSLAAGMNTGELFFGEGSRLTVL.

The V and J genes are TRBV7-2 and TRBJ1-6; D gene uncertain. The CDR3 consists of 15 residues. The V gene's germline CDR1 is SGHTA and CDR2 FQGNSA. Trimming took off 1 base at V and 8 bases at J, with 12 bases between the two ends. Here the CDR3 reads CASSLGAGLYSPLHF. The CDR3 DNA reads as TGTGCCAGCAGCTTAGGGGCAGGACTTTATTCACCCCTCCACTTT.